The clone carrying this T cell receptor (beta chain) was detected only a few times. The antigen is undetermined. The data originate from a study of early T cells in non-severe SARS-CoV-2 infection. Study as a whole: Chains stayed unpaired after sequencing of bulk RNA from unsorted whole blood. Broader study findings: Anti-spike CD8 responses were favored by VDJdb matching, which missed private and CD4 specificities.

The library protocol tagged individual cDNA molecules with unique molecular identifiers. One entry per CDR3 protein, called by TCRdb with MiXCR from the 5' RACE reads. The table lists about 40,000 distinct CDR3 sequences, over 4% of them singletons. The CDR3 totals 14 residues. V gave up 8 bases and J gave up 0 bases, with 11 bases separating them. CDR1 is MNHNS, CDR2 SASEGT, per germline. The source material was whole blood. The chain carries TRBV6-1 and TRBJ1-3; no clear D. The sequence came from an adult who was a healthcare worker with PCR-confirmed SARS-CoV-2 infection or an uninfected control (not recorded which). The CDR3 DNA reads as TGTGCCAGCGCTGTCGGGAGCTCTGGAAACACCATATATTTT. Its translation: CASAVGSSGNTIYF.